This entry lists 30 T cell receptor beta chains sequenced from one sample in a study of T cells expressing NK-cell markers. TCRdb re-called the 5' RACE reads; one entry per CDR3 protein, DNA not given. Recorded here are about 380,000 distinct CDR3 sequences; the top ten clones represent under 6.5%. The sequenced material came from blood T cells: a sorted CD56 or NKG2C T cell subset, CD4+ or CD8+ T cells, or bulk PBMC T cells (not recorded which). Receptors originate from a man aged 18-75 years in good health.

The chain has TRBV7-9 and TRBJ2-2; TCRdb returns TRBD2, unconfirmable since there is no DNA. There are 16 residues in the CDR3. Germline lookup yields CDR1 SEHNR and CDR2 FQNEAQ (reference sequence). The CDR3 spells CASSYISGANTGELFF. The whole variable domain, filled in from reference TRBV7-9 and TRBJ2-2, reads DTGVSQNPRHKITKRGQNVTFRCDPISEHNRLYWYRQTLGQGPEFLTYFQNEAQLEKSRLLSDRFSAERPKGSFSTLEIQRTEQGDSAMYLCASSYISGANTGELFFGEGSRLTVL.

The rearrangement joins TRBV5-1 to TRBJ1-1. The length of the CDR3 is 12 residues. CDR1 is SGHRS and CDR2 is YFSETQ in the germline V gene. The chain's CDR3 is CASSNGPTEAFF.

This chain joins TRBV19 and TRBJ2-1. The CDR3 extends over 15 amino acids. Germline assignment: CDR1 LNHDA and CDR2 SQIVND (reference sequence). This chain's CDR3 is CASSTAQSSYNEQFF.

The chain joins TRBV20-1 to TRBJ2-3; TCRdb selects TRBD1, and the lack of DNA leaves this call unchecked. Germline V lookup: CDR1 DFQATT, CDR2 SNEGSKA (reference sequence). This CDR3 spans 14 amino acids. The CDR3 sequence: CSALTGGATDTQYF.

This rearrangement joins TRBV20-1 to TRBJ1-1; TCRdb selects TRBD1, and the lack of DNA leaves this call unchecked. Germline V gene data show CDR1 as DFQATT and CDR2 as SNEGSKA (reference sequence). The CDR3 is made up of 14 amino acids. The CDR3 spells CSASTGNRNTEAFF.

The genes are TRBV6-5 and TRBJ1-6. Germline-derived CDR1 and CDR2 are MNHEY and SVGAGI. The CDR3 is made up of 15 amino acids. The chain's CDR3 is CASSFTAGLNSPLHF.

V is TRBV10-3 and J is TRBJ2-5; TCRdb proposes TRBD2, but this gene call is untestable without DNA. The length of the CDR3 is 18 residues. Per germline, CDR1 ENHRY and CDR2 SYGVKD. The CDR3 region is CAISDPTTGLAGEETQYF.

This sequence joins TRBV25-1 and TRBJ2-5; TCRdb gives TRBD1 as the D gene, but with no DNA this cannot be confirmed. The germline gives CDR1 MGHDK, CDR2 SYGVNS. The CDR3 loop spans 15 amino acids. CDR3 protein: CASSRDRLGQETQYF.

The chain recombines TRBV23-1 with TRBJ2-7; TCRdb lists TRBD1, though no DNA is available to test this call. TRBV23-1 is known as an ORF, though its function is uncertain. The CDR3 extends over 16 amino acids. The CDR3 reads CASSSGQGEPFYEQYF.

CDR3 residues: CSGKQGETQYF. The chain is built from TRBV29-1 and TRBJ2-5; TCRdb lists TRBD1, though no DNA is available to test this call. Germline V CDR1 and CDR2: SQVTM, ANQGSEA. This CDR3 is 11 amino acids long.

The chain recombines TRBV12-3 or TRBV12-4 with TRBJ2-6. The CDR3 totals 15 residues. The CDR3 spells CASRPDNSGANVLTF.

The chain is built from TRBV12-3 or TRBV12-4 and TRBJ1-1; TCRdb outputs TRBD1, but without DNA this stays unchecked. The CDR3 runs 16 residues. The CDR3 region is CATAEDRGQENTEAFF.

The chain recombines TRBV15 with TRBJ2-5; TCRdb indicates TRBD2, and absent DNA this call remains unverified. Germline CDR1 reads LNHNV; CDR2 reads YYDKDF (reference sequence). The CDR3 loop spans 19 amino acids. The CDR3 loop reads CATSRPGLAGGALQETQYF. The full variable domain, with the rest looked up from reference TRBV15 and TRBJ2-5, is DAMVIQNPRYQVTQFGKPVTLSCSQTLNHNVMYWYQQKSSQAPKLLFHYYDKDFNNEADTPDNFQSRRPNTSFCFLDIRSPGLGDTAMYLCATSRPGLAGGALQETQYFGPGTRLLVL.

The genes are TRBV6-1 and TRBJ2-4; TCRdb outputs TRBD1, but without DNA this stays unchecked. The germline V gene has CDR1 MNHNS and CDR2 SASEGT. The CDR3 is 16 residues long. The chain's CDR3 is CASSEALGIGKNIQYF.

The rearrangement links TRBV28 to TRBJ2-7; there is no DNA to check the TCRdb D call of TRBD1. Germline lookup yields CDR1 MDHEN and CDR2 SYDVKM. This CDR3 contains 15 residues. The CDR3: CASSPSTGRSYEQYF.

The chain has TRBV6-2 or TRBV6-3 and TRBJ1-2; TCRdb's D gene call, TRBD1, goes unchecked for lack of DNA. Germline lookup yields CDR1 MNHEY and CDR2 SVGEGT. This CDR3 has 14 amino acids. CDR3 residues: CASRADSSNYGYTF.

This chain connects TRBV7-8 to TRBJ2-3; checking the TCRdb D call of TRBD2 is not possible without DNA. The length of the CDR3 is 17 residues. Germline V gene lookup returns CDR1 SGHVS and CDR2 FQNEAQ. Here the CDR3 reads CASSLGGTTTSTDTQYF.

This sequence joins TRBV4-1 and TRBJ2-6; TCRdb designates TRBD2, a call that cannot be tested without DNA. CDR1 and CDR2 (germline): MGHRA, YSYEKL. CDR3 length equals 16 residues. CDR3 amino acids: CASSQGVARGANVLTF.

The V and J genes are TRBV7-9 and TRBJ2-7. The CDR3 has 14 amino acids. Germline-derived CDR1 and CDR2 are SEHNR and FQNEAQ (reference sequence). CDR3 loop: CASSGRTLSYEQYF.

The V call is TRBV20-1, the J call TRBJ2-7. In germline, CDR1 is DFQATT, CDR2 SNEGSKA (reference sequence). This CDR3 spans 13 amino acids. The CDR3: CSAIRTVRNEQYF.

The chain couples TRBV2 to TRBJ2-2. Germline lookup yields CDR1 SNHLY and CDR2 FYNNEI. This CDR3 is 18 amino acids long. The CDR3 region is CASSRAPRFLLNTGELFF.

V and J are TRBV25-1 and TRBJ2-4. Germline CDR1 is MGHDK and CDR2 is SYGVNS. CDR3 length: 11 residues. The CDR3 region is CASSEKHIQYF. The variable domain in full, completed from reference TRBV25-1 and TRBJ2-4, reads EADIYQTPRYLVIGTGKKITLECSQTMGHDKMYWYQQDPGMELHLIHYSYGVNSTEKGDLSSESTVSRIRTEHFPLTLESARPSHTSQYLCASSEKHIQYFGAGTRLSVL.

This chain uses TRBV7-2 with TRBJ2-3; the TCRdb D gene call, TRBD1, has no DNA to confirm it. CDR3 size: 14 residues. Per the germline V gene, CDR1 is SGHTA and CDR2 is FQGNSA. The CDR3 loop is CASSPPRSTDTQYF.

This CDR3 is CASSSGFRVGETQYF. V gene TRBV6-5 combines with J gene TRBJ2-5; TCRdb gives TRBD1 as the D gene, but with no DNA this cannot be confirmed. Germline V gene lookup returns CDR1 MNHEY and CDR2 SVGAGI. CDR3 length: 15 residues.

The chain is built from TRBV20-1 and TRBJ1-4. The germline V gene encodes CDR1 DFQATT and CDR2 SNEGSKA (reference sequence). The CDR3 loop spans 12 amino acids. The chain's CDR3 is CSAIGLGEKLFF.

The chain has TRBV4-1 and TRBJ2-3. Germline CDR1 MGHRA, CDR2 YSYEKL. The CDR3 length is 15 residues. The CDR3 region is CASSQDLVATDTQYF.

The CDR3 region is CASSVADRGHEQYF. This chain joins TRBV9 and TRBJ2-7; lacking DNA, the TRBD1 call made by TCRdb goes unchecked. This CDR3 has 14 amino acids. Germline loops: CDR1 SGDLS, CDR2 YYNGEE.

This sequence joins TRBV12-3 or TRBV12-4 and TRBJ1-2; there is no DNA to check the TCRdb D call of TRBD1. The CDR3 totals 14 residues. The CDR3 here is CASSLGDARYGYTF.

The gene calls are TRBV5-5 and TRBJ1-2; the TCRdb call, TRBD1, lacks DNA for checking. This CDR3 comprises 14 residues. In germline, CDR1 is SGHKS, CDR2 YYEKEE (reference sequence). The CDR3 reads CASSEQQGLHGYTF.

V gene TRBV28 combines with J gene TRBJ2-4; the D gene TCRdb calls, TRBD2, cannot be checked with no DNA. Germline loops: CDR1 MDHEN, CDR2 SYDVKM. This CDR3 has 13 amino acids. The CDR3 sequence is CASSPPAVAIQYF.